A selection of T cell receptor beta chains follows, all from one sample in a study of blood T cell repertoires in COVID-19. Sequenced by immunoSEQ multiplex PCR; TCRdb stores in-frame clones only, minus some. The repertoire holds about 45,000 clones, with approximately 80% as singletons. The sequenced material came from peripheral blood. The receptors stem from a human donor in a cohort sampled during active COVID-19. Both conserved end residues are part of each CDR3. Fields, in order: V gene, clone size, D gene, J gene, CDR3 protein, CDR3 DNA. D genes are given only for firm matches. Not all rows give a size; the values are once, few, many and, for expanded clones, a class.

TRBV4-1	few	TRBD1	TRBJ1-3	CASSLLWTGRAGNTIYF	TGCGCCAGCAGCCTCCTTTGGACAGGGAGAGCCGGAAACACCATATATTTT
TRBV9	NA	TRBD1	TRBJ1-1	CASSVGTGVGNTEAFF	TGTGCCAGCAGCGTAGGGACAGGGGTGGGGAACACTGAAGCTTTCTTT
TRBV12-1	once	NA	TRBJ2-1	CASSFEAGPDNEQFF	TGTGCCAGCAGCTTTGAGGCGGGACCGGACAATGAGCAGTTCTTC
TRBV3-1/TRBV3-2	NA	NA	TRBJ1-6	CASSQEPQLGSPLHF	TGTGCCAGCAGCCAAGAACCCCAACTCGGTTCACCCCTCCACTTT
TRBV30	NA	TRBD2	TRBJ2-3	CAWIPSGAHTDTQYF	TGTGCCTGGATTCCTAGCGGAGCCCACACAGATACGCAGTATTTT
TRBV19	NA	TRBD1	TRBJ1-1	CASSPGTGGVGAFF	TGTGCCAGTAGCCCCGGGACAGGGGGCGTGGGAGCTTTCTTT
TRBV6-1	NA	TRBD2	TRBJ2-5	CASSAMGLAVQETQYF	TGTGCCAGCAGTGCCATGGGACTAGCGGTTCAAGAGACCCAGTACTTC
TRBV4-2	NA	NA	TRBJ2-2	CASSQGGARLFF	TGTGCCAGCAGCCAAGGGGGCGCGCGGCTGTTTTTT
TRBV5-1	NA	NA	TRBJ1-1	CASSPQVFDTEAFF	TGCGCCAGCAGCCCACAGGTTTTCGACACTGAAGCTTTCTTT
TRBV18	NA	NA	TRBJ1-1	CASSPLRDLNTEAFF	TGTGCCAGCTCACCGCTTAGGGACTTGAACACTGAAGCTTTCTTT
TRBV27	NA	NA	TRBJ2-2	CASSLGARTGELFF	TGTGCCAGCAGTTTGGGGGCTAGGACCGGGGAGCTGTTTTTT
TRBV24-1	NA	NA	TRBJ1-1	CATSEQMNTEAFF	TGTGCCACCAGTGAACAGATGAACACTGAAGCTTTCTTT
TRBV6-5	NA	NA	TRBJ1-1	CASSITYAVTEAFF	TGTGCCAGCAGTATTACATATGCGGTCACTGAAGCTTTCTTT
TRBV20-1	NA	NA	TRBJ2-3	CSASRQGTDTQYF	TGCAGTGCTAGTAGACAGGGCACAGATACGCAGTATTTT
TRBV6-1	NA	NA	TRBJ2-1	CASSEALHGGEQFF	TGTGCCAGCAGTGAAGCGCTTCACGGCGGTGAGCAGTTCTTC
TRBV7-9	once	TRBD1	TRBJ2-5	CASSFGSGGAQETQYF	TGTGCCAGCAGCTTTGGGTCAGGGGGTGCCCAAGAGACCCAGTACTTC
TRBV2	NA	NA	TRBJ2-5	CASSAGVRETQYF	TGTGCCAGCAGCGCAGGTGTAAGAGAGACCCAGTACTTC
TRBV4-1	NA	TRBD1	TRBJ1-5	CASSRGDRYQPQHF	TGCGCCAGCAGTAGGGGGGACAGGTATCAGCCCCAGCATTTT
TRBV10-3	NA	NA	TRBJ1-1	CAIGSGGDTEAFF	TGTGCCATCGGCTCGGGAGGGGACACTGAAGCTTTCTTT
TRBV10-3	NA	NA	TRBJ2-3	CAIRLGEGSTDTQYF	TGTGCCATCAGACTAGGCGAGGGTAGCACAGATACGCAGTATTTT
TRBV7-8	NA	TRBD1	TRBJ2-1	CASSPTRDRVYNEQFF	TGTGCCAGCAGCCCGACTCGGGACAGGGTATACAATGAGCAGTTCTTC
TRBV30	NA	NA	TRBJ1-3	CAWSVQGNTIYF	TGTGCCTGGAGTGTTCAGGGAAACACCATATATTTT
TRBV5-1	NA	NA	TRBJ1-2	CASSPAGGRNYGYTF	TGCGCCAGCAGCCCTGCGGGGGGCAGGAACTATGGCTACACCTTC
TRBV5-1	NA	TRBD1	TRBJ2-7	CASSPSTQGNYEQYF	TGCGCCAGCAGCCCCTCAACACAGGGGAACTACGAGCAGTACTTC
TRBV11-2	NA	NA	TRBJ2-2	CASSLRLGGNTGELFF	TGTGCCAGCAGCCTCCGACTGGGGGGGAACACCGGGGAGCTGTTTTTT
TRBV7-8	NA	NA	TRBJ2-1	CASSLNAGRSNEQFF	TGTGCCAGCAGCTTAAATGCGGGAAGGTCAAATGAGCAGTTCTTC
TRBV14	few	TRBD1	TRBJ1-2	CASSPRVGGFYGYTF	TGTGCCAGCAGCCCACGCGTAGGGGGCTTCTATGGCTACACCTTC
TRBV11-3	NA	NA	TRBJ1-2	CASSTRGEGYGYTF	TGTGCCAGCAGCACCCGGGGGGAGGGGTATGGCTACACCTTC
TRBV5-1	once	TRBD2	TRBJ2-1	CASSPTSDRNNEQFF	TGCGCCAGCAGCCCTACTAGCGACCGTAACAATGAGCAGTTCTTC
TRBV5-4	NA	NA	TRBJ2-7	CASSSTPYEQYF	TGTGCCAGCAGCTCGACTCCCTACGAGCAGTACTTC
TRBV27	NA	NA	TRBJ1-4	CASSSAQGVREKLFF	TGTGCCAGCAGTTCAGCACAGGGCGTTCGCGAAAAACTGTTTTTT
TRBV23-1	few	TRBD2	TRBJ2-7	CASSLGTSGAYEQYF	TGCGCCAGCAGTTTAGGGACTAGCGGTGCCTACGAGCAGTACTTC
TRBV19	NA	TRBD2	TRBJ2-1	CASSMVVAGDNEQFF	TGTGCCAGTAGTATGGTGGTAGCGGGAGACAATGAGCAGTTCTTC
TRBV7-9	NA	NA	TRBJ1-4	CASSFDTDATNEKLFF	TGTGCCAGCAGCTTCGACACAGATGCAACTAATGAAAAACTGTTTTTT
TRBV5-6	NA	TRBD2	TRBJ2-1	CASRKGLAGLNNEQFF	TGTGCCAGCAGAAAAGGACTAGCGGGCCTGAACAATGAGCAGTTCTTC
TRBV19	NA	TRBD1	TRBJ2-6	CASSPGQGISGANVLTF	TGTGCCAGTAGTCCAGGACAGGGAATCTCTGGGGCCAACGTCCTGACTTTC
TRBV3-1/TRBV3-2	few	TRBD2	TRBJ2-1	CASSQTSGSYEQFF	TGTGCCAGCAGCCAAACTAGCGGGAGCTATGAGCAGTTCTTC
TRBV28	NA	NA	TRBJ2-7	CASSLAGPAHEQYF	TGTGCCAGCAGTTTAGCGGGTCCTGCCCACGAGCAGTACTTC
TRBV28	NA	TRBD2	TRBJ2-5	CASPPESGENQETQYF	TGTGCCAGCCCCCCGGAGAGCGGGGAAAACCAAGAGACCCAGTACTTC
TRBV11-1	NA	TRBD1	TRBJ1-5	CASSLEDRDVYQPQHF	TGTGCCAGCAGCTTAGAAGACAGGGATGTATATCAGCCCCAGCATTTT
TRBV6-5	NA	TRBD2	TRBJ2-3	CASSTSGRTDTQYF	TGTGCCAGCAGTACTAGCGGCCGCACAGATACGCAGTATTTT
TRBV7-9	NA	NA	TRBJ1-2	CASSIGRLEGYTF	TGTGCCAGCAGCATCGGGAGGCTGGAGGGCTACACCTTC
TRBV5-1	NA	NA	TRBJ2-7	CASSFLPGLEHEQYF	TGCGCCAGCAGCTTCCTACCGGGACTTGAACACGAGCAGTACTTC
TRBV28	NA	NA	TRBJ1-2	CASSFGAYGYTF	TGTGCCAGCAGTTTTGGAGCCTATGGCTACACCTTC
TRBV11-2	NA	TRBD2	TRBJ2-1	CASSPWTSGRAIDEQFF	TGTGCCAGCAGCCCGTGGACTAGCGGGAGGGCCATCGATGAGCAGTTCTTC
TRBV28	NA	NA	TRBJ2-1	CASSTQRGSYNEQFF	TGTGCCAGCAGTACGCAGAGAGGATCCTACAATGAGCAGTTCTTC
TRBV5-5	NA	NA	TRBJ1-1	CASTIGGLNTEAFF	TGTGCCAGCACCATTGGGGGGTTAAACACTGAAGCTTTCTTT
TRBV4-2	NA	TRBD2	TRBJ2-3	CASSPGTSGGPPTADTQYF	TGTGCCAGCAGCCCCGGGACTAGCGGGGGCCCCCCAACGGCAGATACGCAGTATTTT